This T cell receptor (beta chain) was obtained from a study of response to subunit inactivated influenza vaccine. General study findings and limits: Authors suggested that a seasonal influenza vaccination recruits few new T cells each time.

There are a few counts of this clonotype. The antigen is undetermined. This CDR3 is built from 14 residues. Germline CDR1 and CDR2: LNHDA and SQIVND (reference sequence). Trimming cost V 8 bases and J 7 bases, with 15 bases left between them. One entry per CDR3 protein results from TCRdb running MiXCR on the RT-PCR reads. The profile covers around 500,000 distinct CDR3 sequences, with approximately 11% appearing a single time and about an eighth taken by the ten largest. This chain connects TRBV19 to TRBJ1-6; TRBD1 is a possible D gene (5 bases). This receptor was taken from a man aged 45-65 years who received an inactivated influenza vaccine. Sequenced material: PBMCs from blood, taken about 6 weeks after vaccination. CDR3 sequence (DNA): TGTGCCAGTGACCAGGGAGTTGGGAATTCACCCCTCCACTTT. Protein product: CASDQGVGNSPLHF. Full variable domain (remainder filled in from reference TRBV19 and TRBJ1-6): DGGITQSPKYLFRKEGQNVTLSCEQNLNHDAMYWYRQDPGQGLRLIYYSQIVNDFQKGDIAEGYSVSREKKESFPLTVTSAQKNPTAFYLCASDQGVGNSPLHFGNGTRLTVT.